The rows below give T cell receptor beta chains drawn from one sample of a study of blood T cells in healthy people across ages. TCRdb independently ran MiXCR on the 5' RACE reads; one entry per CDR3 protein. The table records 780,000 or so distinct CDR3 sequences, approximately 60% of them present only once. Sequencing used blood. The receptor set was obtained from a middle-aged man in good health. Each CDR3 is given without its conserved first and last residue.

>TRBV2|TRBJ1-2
ASSENHGRGYT
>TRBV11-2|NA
ASSPTEAGVTHEQY
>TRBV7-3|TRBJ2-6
ASSFPRGTGANVLT
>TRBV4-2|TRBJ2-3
ASSQDDPADTQY
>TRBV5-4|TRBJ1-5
ASSWDGGGNQPQH
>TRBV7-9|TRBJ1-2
ASSSRTGTWHGYT
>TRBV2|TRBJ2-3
ATEYTSAGTDTQY
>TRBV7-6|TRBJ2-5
ASSLPAGTQY
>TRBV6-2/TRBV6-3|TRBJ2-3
ASSYVGSTDTQY
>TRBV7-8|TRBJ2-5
ASSLPTSGGRLGETQY
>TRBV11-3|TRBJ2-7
ASSLATYNEQY
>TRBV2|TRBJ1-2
ASKGAAGGRGYT
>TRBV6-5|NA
ASSTGLAGGEQY
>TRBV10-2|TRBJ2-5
ASRMAGVQETQY
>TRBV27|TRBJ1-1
ASNEVGLGTEAF
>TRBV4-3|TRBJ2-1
ASSQSAEQF
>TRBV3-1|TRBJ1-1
ASSGRLTGTEAF
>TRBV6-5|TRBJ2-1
ASSYRGLAGGPYNEQF
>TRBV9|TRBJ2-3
ASSAPAGLAGGPLVSTDTQY
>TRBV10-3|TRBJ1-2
ATTGVTNYGYT
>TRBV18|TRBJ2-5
ASSPRQGDGETQY
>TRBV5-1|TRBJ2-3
ASSFDRPSTDTQY
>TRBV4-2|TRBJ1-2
ASSQAFGNAPNYGYT
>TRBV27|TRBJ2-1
ASSLLASGVGNEQF
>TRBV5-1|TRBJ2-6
ASSLAGTGGYSGANVLT
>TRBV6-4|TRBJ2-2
ASSRCIARNTGELF
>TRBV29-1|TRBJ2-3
SVQITDTQY
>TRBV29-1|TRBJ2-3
SVAGGGGTDTQY
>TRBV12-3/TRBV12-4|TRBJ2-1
ASSRTGNRQGEQF
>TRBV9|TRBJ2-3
ASVGGSTDTQY
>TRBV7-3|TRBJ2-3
ASSTSSGAGTDTQY
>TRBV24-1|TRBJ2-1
ATSDAQTPSGPNPLHNEQF
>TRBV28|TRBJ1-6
ASKPSGGNNSPLH